The text below deals with one TCR beta chain. Only in-frame clones appear in the TCRdb table, and some are missing; sequencing was by immunoSEQ multiplex PCR. This sample has about 47,000 clones, with 86% found just once. The data were taken from a study of T cell clones after liver transplantation. Study context: TCRbeta sequencing after a pre-transplant mixed lymphocyte reaction identified graft-donor-reactive clones, later tracked in post-transplant blood. Without induction therapy, subjects received standard immunosuppression until 12-24 months post-transplant. Patients counted as tolerant after at least one year off all immunosuppression, enzymes not exceeding twice normal.

CDR1 and CDR2 from the germline V gene are SNHLY and FYNNEI. The CDR3 spans 16 residues. Trimming removed 6 bases from V and 2 bases from J; junction bases left unmatched: 11. Sequencing was performed on CD8+ T cells from blood, taken 12 months after liver transplant. The TCR comes from a human patient who received a liver transplant. Some T cells may arise from the graft donor. The chain has TRBV2 and TRBJ2-7; TRBD1 agrees at 9 bases. The CDR3 sequence: CASSPFDRGNPYEQYF. In nucleotides, the CDR3 is TGTGCCAGCAGCCCTTTTGACAGGGGGAATCCCTACGAGCAGTACTTC. Full variable domain (outside the CDR3, taken from reference TRBV2 and TRBJ2-7): EPEVTQTPSHQVTQMGQEVILRCVPISNHLYFYWYRQILGQKVEFLVSFYNNEISEKSEIFDDQFSVERPDGSNFTLKIRSTKLEDSAMYFCASSPFDRGNPYEQYFGPGTRLTVT.